These 28 T cell receptor beta chains were sequenced from one sample in a study of CD8 T cells in ankylosing spondylitis. TCRdb itself ran the 5' RACE reads through MiXCR, one entry per CDR3 protein. The table records around 300,000 distinct CDR3 sequences, roughly 20% of them present only once. Sequencing was carried out using blood, either unsorted or a sorted T cell fraction (not recorded which). All receptors derive from a female donor with ankylosing spondylitis or in good health (not recorded which).

This clonotype was counted between two and nine times. This CDR3 is CASSQADGRSSYEQYF. DNA for the CDR3: TGTGCCAGCAGCCAAGCCGACGGGAGGAGCTCCTACGAGCAGTACTTC. V and J are TRBV3-1 and TRBJ2-7; 7 bases are a match to TRBD2. Looked up from germline, CDR1 is LGHDT and CDR2 is YNNKEL (reference sequence). J gave up 0 bases and V 1 base, and 6 bases lay outside the gene matches. The CDR3 sequence is 16 residues long.

V usage is TRBV29-1 and J usage is TRBJ2-1, with a tentative D call TRBD1 (6 bases). The CDR3 runs to 13 residues. V lost 0 bases and J 6 bases, leaving 9 bases between the germline ends. Per germline, CDR1 SQVTM and CDR2 ANQGSEA. The CDR3: CSVEDLQGNEQFF. Here the CDR3 DNA reads TGCAGCGTTGAAGACCTACAGGGCAATGAGCAGTTCTTC.

The J gene is TRBJ2-7, the V gene TRBV5-1; D is perhaps TRBD1 (6 bases). Between the trimmed V and J ends, which lost 4 bases and 0 bases, there was a span of 11 bases. The CDR3 has 14 amino acids. Germline CDR1 SGHRS, CDR2 YFSETQ. CDR3 DNA sequence: TGCGCCAGCAGCCGGGACACCCTCTCCTACGAGCAGTACTTC. Its protein is CASSRDTLSYEQYF.

The chain combines TRBV7-9 with TRBJ1-1, with D unclear. The V gene's germline CDR1 is SEHNR and CDR2 FQNEAQ (reference sequence). Trimming shortened V by 1 base and J by 4 bases, and 10 bases separated the two germline ends. This CDR3 comprises 14 residues. The CDR3 region is CASSLEARSTEAFF. The CDR3, as DNA: TGTGCCAGCAGCTTAGAGGCCCGGAGCACTGAAGCTTTCTTT.

This clonotype was counted between two and nine times. The chain employs TRBV12-3 or TRBV12-4 and TRBJ2-3; weak D call: TRBD2 (6 bases). The CDR3 consists of 16 residues. V lost 8 bases, J lost 0 bases, and 18 bases lay in between. DNA of the CDR3: TGTGCCAGCCTTTCAACGGGTAGCGGTAGCACAGATACGCAGTATTTT. Amino acids: CASLSTGSGSTDTQYF.

The chain has TRBV11-1 and TRBJ2-7; D gene ambiguous. CDR1 and CDR2 from the germline V gene are SGHAT and FQDESV (reference sequence). This CDR3 is built from 18 residues. V was cut by 0 bases and J by 2 bases, with 20 bases left in between. Written as DNA, the CDR3 is TGTGCCAGCAGCTTAGCGGCAGGTTCAAGTAAGGCACCCTACGAGCAGTACTTC. Protein sequence: CASSLAAGSSKAPYEQYF.

This chain joins TRBV5-1 and TRBJ2-1; D call uncertain. This CDR3 spans 14 amino acids. V lost 4 bases to trimming and J lost 7 bases, with 15 bases between them. Germline V gene lookup returns CDR1 SGHRS and CDR2 YFSETQ. DNA of the CDR3: TGCGCCAGCAGCCCTATGTGCCCTGGGAATGAGCAGTTCTTC. Its translation: CASSPMCPGNEQFF.

V and J are TRBV5-1 and TRBJ1-2; maybe TRBD1 (6 bases). Trimming stripped 5 bases from V and 3 bases from J, with 17 bases between. Germline CDR1 is SGHRS and CDR2 is YFSETQ. CDR3 length: 15 residues. The CDR3 is CASRAETGAYYGYTF. CDR3 sequence (DNA): TGCGCCAGCAGGGCCGAGACAGGCGCTTACTATGGCTACACCTTC.

This clonotype was found many times. This CDR3 is CASSLRRGLGDTQYF. DNA of the CDR3: TGTGCCAGCAGTTTACGGAGAGGGCTAGGGGATACGCAGTATTTT. The chain couples TRBV12-3 or TRBV12-4 to TRBJ2-3, with D maybe TRBD2 (5 bases). The ends were cut back, 2 bases at V and 6 bases at J, with 15 bases in the middle. The CDR3 has 15 residues.

Here the CDR3 reads CASSPGLAGGPVDTQYF. Here the CDR3 DNA reads TGTGCCAGCAGCCCCGGACTAGCGGGAGGGCCGGTAGATACGCAGTATTTT. This sequence joins TRBV7-2 and TRBJ2-3; 15 nucleotides match TRBD2. Germline CDR1 SGHTA, CDR2 FQGNSA. The CDR3 is 17 amino acids. V dropped 5 bases and J dropped 5; count of bases not matched to a gene: 8.

To note about this clonotype: One end of the junction does not line up with germline, which may come from a read error. The gene calls are TRBV3-1 and TRBJ1-1, with D tentatively TRBD1 (5 bases). Germline V gene lookup returns CDR1 LGHDT and CDR2 YNNKEL (reference sequence). CDR3 length: 12 residues. CDR3 sequence: CASSQGTGEAFF. As DNA, the CDR3 is TGTGCCAGCAGTCAAGGGACGGGGGAAGCTTTCTTT. The whole variable domain, remainder taken from reference TRBV3-1 and TRBJ1-1, is DTAVSQTPKYLVTQMGNDKSIKCEQNLGHDTMYWYKQDSKKFLKIMFSYNNKELIINETVPNRFSPKSPDKAHLNLHINSLELGDSAVYFCASSQGTGEAFFGQGTRLTVV.

In its sample, this clonotype was seen a few times. The V call is TRBV5-6, the J call TRBJ2-1, with 8 positions matching TRBD2. The CDR3 spans 15 residues. The germline V gene has CDR1 SGHDT and CDR2 YYEEEE. J lost 7 bases, V lost 0 bases, and 6 bases had no gene match. CDR3 loop: CASSLVVASGNEQFF. The CDR3 bases are TGTGCCAGCAGCTTGGTGGTCGCTAGCGGGAATGAGCAGTTCTTC.

There are a few counts of this clonotype. This chain connects TRBV12-3 or TRBV12-4 to TRBJ1-5; D possibly corresponds to TRBD1 (6 bases). V was cut by 5 bases and J by 3 bases, with 14 bases left in between. The CDR3 is made up of 15 amino acids. This CDR3 is CASSRGDTINQPQHF. CDR3 nucleotides: TGTGCCAGCAGTAGGGGGGACACCATCAATCAGCCCCAGCATTTT.

The rearrangement joins TRBV19 to TRBJ2-3; a weak D match, TRBD1 (6 bases). This CDR3 comprises 16 residues. With 10 bases removed from V and 0 bases from J, the gap between germline ends came to 20 bases. Germline assignment: CDR1 LNHDA and CDR2 SQIVND (reference sequence). This chain's CDR3 is CATEPPGQPSTDTQYF. The CDR3 coding sequence is TGTGCCACCGAGCCCCCAGGACAGCCTAGCACAGATACGCAGTATTTT.

This clonotype was counted a few times. The chain links TRBV30 to TRBJ2-5; 14 bases match TRBD2. With V trimmed by 4 bases and J by 5 bases, 12 bases remained unmatched. CDR1 is GTSNPN and CDR2 is SVGIG in the germline V gene (reference sequence). The CDR3 spans 17 residues. This chain's CDR3 is CAWNPGLAGAGGETQYF. CDR3 DNA: TGTGCCTGGAACCCGGGACTAGCGGGAGCCGGTGGGGAGACCCAGTACTTC.

This clonotype came up many times. The V and J genes are TRBV7-2 and TRBJ2-1, with TRBD2 matching over 11 bases. Per germline, CDR1 SGHTA and CDR2 FQGNSA. The V segment lost 5 bases and the J segment 6 bases; nucleotides outside the gene matches: 6. The CDR3 contains 15 residues. CDR3 in DNA: TGTGCCAGCAGCCGGACTAGCGGGCAGCGCAATGAGCAGTTCTTC. This encodes CASSRTSGQRNEQFF.

V is TRBV6-5 and J is TRBJ1-6; D call uncertain. The CDR3 extends over 15 amino acids. Trimming pared 0 bases from V and 13 bases from J, leaving 16 bases between. Looked up from germline, CDR1 is MNHEY and CDR2 is SVGAGI. This chain's CDR3 is CASSYSTESALPLHF. The CDR3 DNA follows: TGTGCCAGCAGTTACTCGACTGAGTCTGCCCTTCCCCTCCACTTT.

Comments on this clonotype: This sequence may be a read error, since a much larger clone differs from it by one base. This chain joins TRBV5-1 and TRBJ1-6; a possible D gene is TRBD1 (5 bases). The CDR3 is 14 residues long. Germline CDR1 and CDR2: SGHRS and YFSETQ. The germline V and J ends were trimmed by 2 bases and 5 bases, with 8 bases remaining between them. The CDR3 spells CASSLDRNNSPLHF. CDR3 coding DNA: TGCGCCAGCAGCTTAGACAGAAATAATTCACCCCTCCACTTT. Using reference TRBV5-1 and TRBJ1-6 for the parts outside the CDR3, the full variable domain is KAGVTQTPRYLIKTRGQQVTLSCSPISGHRSVSWYQQTPGQGLQFLFEYFSETQRNKGNFPGRFSGRQFSNSRSEMNVSTLELGDSALYLCASSLDRNNSPLHFGNGTRLTVT.

This clonotype occurred many times. The CDR3 nucleotides read TGTGCCAGCAGCCCGGCACAGGGGATTTCCTACAATGAGCAGTTCTTC. Amino acid sequence: CASSPAQGISYNEQFF. This rearrangement joins TRBV5-5 to TRBJ2-1; 7 nucleotides line up with TRBD1. V shed 4 bases, J shed 1 base, and the junction held 8 bases outside the gene matches. Germline loops: CDR1 SGHKS, CDR2 YYEKEE (reference sequence). CDR3 length equals 16 residues.

This chain joins TRBV5-1 and TRBJ2-7, with 7 bases matching TRBD1. V trimming: 2 bases; J trimming: 5 bases; junction bases outside the gene matches: 22. The CDR3 has 19 residues. CDR1 and CDR2 from the germline V gene are SGHRS and YFSETQ. The CDR3: CASSFQGSLGTAFLDEQYF. CDR3 bases: TGCGCCAGCAGCTTTCAAGGAAGCCTGGGGACAGCCTTTCTCGACGAGCAGTACTTC. The whole variable domain, filled in from reference TRBV5-1 and TRBJ2-7, reads KAGVTQTPRYLIKTRGQQVTLSCSPISGHRSVSWYQQTPGQGLQFLFEYFSETQRNKGNFPGRFSGRQFSNSRSEMNVSTLELGDSALYLCASSFQGSLGTAFLDEQYFGPGTRLTVT.

This clonotype occurred a few times. The rearrangement links TRBV7-3 to TRBJ2-1; D is perhaps TRBD2 (5 bases). Germline V gene data show CDR1 as SGHTA and CDR2 as FQGTGA. The germline V and J ends were trimmed by 0 bases and 10 bases, with 10 bases remaining between them. This CDR3 spans 13 amino acids. The CDR3: CASSLTFAGEQFF. CDR3 DNA sequence: TGTGCCAGCAGCTTAACGTTTGCGGGCGAGCAGTTCTTC.

This clonotype was observed a handful of times. V usage is TRBV20-1 and J usage is TRBJ1-5; the D gene is possibly TRBD1 (5 bases). The V and J ends lost 0 bases and 5 bases respectively, with 14 bases between them. Germline CDR1 is DFQATT and CDR2 is SNEGSKA (reference sequence). This CDR3 region has 15 residues. The DNA of the CDR3 is TGCAGTGCTAGAGATTCCGGCGGGGGACATCAGCCCCAGCATTTT. Amino acid sequence: CSARDSGGGHQPQHF.

This clonotype occurred a few times. The chain carries TRBV9 and TRBJ2-7, with D perhaps TRBD2 (5 bases). Trimming shortened V by 3 bases and J by 7 bases, and 23 bases separated the two germline ends. The CDR3 sequence is 16 residues long. In germline, CDR1 is SGDLS, CDR2 YYNGEE. CDR3 protein: CASSEALGKPAGEQYF. CDR3 in DNA: TGTGCCAGCAGCGAGGCCCTTGGAAAGCCGGCGGGTGAGCAGTACTTC.

This chain joins TRBV29-1 and TRBJ1-1; TRBD1 might be the D (6 bases). Germline values: CDR1 SQVTM, CDR2 ANQGSEA. CDR3 length equals 13 residues. V lost 3 bases to trimming and J lost 4 bases, with 12 bases between them. The chain's CDR3 is CSVEARGATEAFF. CDR3 nucleotides: TGCAGCGTTGAGGCCCGGGGGGCCACTGAAGCTTTCTTT.

The chain recombines TRBV24-1 with TRBJ2-2, with TRBD1 matching over 8 bases. CDR3 length: 14 amino acids. Germline values: CDR1 KGHDR, CDR2 SFDVKD. V lost 3 bases, J lost 4 bases, and 0 bases stayed unmatched. CDR3 DNA sequence: TGTGCCACCAGTGATGGACAGGGCACCGGGGAGCTGTTTTTT. Its protein product is CATSDGQGTGELFF.

There are a few counts of this clonotype. V and J are TRBV4-3 and TRBJ1-1; TRBD1 matches 7 bases. The CDR3 totals 16 residues. Germline CDR1 is LGHNA and CDR2 is YSLEER. The trim removed 4 bases at V and 0 bases at J, leaving 8 bases unmatched. CDR3 sequence reads: CASSLGGGRLNTEAFF. The CDR3 DNA sequence: TGCGCCAGCAGCCTTGGAGGGGGCCGACTGAACACTGAAGCTTTCTTT.

CDR3 nucleotides: TGTGCCACCAGCAACCCGGGGCTCTCGGGAATCCAGTACTTC. Its protein is CATSNPGLSGIQYF. The chain combines TRBV15 with TRBJ2-5; D might be TRBD1 or TRBD2, each matching 5 bases. CDR1 LNHNV and CDR2 YYDKDF come from the germline V gene (reference sequence). This CDR3 region has 14 residues. V was trimmed by 4 bases and J by 10 bases, leaving 19 bases between them.

Points on this clonotype: Just one base apart from a much larger clone, this may be a read error. V is TRBV7-2 and J is TRBJ2-3; D may be TRBD1 or TRBD2 (5 bases each). Germline V gives CDR1 SGHTA, CDR2 FQGNSA. The V gene lost 4 bases and the J gene lost 4 bases, with 9 bases spanning the gap. The CDR3 is 13 amino acids. Here the CDR3 DNA reads TGTGCCAGCAGCTCCGTGGGGGCAGATACGCAGTATTTT. This translates into CASSSVGADTQYF.